Each of the 27 T cell receptor beta chains below was sequenced from the same sample in a study of T-cell memory formation after mild COVID-19. One entry per CDR3 protein, called by TCRdb with MiXCR from the 5' RACE reads. The sample lists around 220,000 distinct CDR3 sequences; about a sixth were seen once. Material: PBMCs or a T cell subset sorted from them (not recorded which). These receptors all stem from a man aged 18 to 29 who had mild COVID-19 (a few samples of this study predate the infection). Cell type and time point are not known.

This clonotype occurred a few times. The chain couples TRBV7-8 to TRBJ2-3, with D possibly being TRBD2 (6 bases). This CDR3 contains 17 residues. Germline lookup yields CDR1 SGHVS and CDR2 FQNEAQ. The V end lost 6 bases, the J end lost 2 bases, and 21 bases lay between the germline ends. As DNA, the CDR3 is TGTGCCAGCAGTGCAATGGGAGGATCCTTCTCCACAGATACGCAGTATTTT. Translated: CASSAMGGSFSTDTQYF.

There are a few counts of this clonotype. The rearrangement joins TRBV5-6 to TRBJ1-6; 7 nucleotides agree with TRBD1. The length of the CDR3 is 17 residues. CDR1 and CDR2 (germline): SGHDT, YYEEEE. V lost 4 bases, J lost 2 bases, and 9 bases stayed unmatched. CDR3 in amino acids: CASSPKTGTAYNSPLHF. DNA for the CDR3: TGTGCCAGCAGCCCGAAAACCGGGACAGCCTATAATTCACCCCTCCACTTT.

The V call is TRBV12-3 or TRBV12-4, the J call TRBJ1-5; D might be TRBD1 (5 bases). The CDR3 extends over 14 amino acids. Between the trimmed V and J ends, which lost 5 bases and 9 bases, there was a span of 17 bases. As DNA, the CDR3 is TGTGCCAGCAGTCCACCGGGACCGATAGGGCCCCAGCATTTT. Translated: CASSPPGPIGPQHF.

This sequence joins TRBV7-9 and TRBJ2-7; D possibly matches TRBD1 or TRBD2 (5 bases each). The CDR3 extends over 15 amino acids. Germline assignment: CDR1 SEHNR and CDR2 FQNEAQ (reference sequence). The V and J ends lost 6 bases and 1 base respectively, with 16 bases between them. The CDR3 region has the DNA TGTGCCAGCAGTCGGGACCTGACGGGTTCCTACGAGCAGTACGTC. Protein sequence: CASSRDLTGSYEQYV.

V gene TRBV4-1 combines with J gene TRBJ2-1; TRBD1 matches 9 bases. The CDR3 has 16 amino acids. The germline V gene has CDR1 MGHRA and CDR2 YSYEKL. With V trimmed by 4 bases and J by 2 bases, 6 bases remained unmatched. This CDR3 reads CASSRRGQGTYNEQFF. As DNA, the CDR3 is TGCGCCAGCAGCCGTCGAGGACAGGGGACCTACAATGAGCAGTTCTTC.

Only a few counts were recorded for this clonotype. This chain connects TRBV29-1 to TRBJ1-6; the D is unclear. Trimming pared 7 bases from V and 3 bases from J, leaving 10 bases between. The germline gives CDR1 SQVTM, CDR2 ANQGSEA. This CDR3 is 13 amino acids long. The CDR3 region is CSGDPHYNSPLHF. The CDR3 nucleotides are TGCAGCGGTGATCCTCACTATAATTCACCCCTCCACTTT.

J is TRBJ2-2 and V is TRBV5-6; D is undetermined. Germline lookup yields CDR1 SGHDT and CDR2 YYEEEE. The ends were cut back, 4 bases at V and 8 bases at J, with 9 bases in the middle. The CDR3 consists of 12 residues. The CDR3 DNA follows: TGTGCCAGCAGCCCTGGTGTGGGGGAGCTGTTTTTT. Encoded protein: CASSPGVGELFF.

The rearrangement uses TRBV7-2 and TRBJ2-3; 9 positions match TRBD2. CDR3 length: 15 residues. V shed 5 bases and J 2 bases; nucleotides not matched to a gene: 5. CDR1 and CDR2 from the germline V gene are SGHTA and FQGNSA. The CDR3 region is CASSRLADYTDTQYF. The DNA of the CDR3 is TGTGCCAGCAGCAGACTAGCGGATTACACAGATACGCAGTATTTT. Supplemented by reference TRBV7-2 and TRBJ2-3, the full variable domain reads GAGVSQSPSNKVTEKGKDVELRCDPISGHTALYWYRQSLGQGLEFLIYFQGNSAPDKSGLPSDRFSAERTGGSVSTLTIQRTQQEDSAVYLCASSRLADYTDTQYFGPGTRLTVL.

This chain joins TRBV4-2 and TRBJ1-2; tentatively, D is TRBD1 (5 bases). This CDR3 spans 14 amino acids. Trimming removed 4 bases at V and 4 bases at J, with 13 bases between. Germline V CDR1 and CDR2: LGHNA, YNFKEQ. The CDR3 here is CASSPDMSGYGYTF. CDR3 nucleotides: TGTGCCAGCAGCCCGGACATGTCTGGCTATGGCTACACCTTC.

This clonotype has a handful of counts. The chain joins TRBV11-3 to TRBJ1-6; D call uncertain. V was shortened by 3 bases and J by 13 bases, with 16 bases between the two germline ends. The length of the CDR3 is 14 residues. Germline lookup yields CDR1 SGHNT and CDR2 YENEEA. CDR3 DNA: TGTGCCAGCAGCTTGAAGTCGGGAATTAACCCCCTCCACTTT. Its translation is CASSLKSGINPLHF.

This clonotype has just a few counts. The V and J genes are TRBV30 and TRBJ1-4; D gene uncertain. The V end was cut by 0 bases, the J end by 2 bases, with 7 bases between. The CDR3 spans 14 residues. CDR1 GTSNPN and CDR2 SVGIG come from the germline V gene (reference sequence). The CDR3 reads CAWSVSGTNEKLFF. In DNA form, the CDR3 reads TGTGCCTGGAGTGTATCTGGCACTAATGAAAAACTGTTTTTT.

V usage is TRBV28 and J usage is TRBJ2-3, with D possibly being TRBD1 (6 bases). The CDR3 runs to 16 residues. Germline V gene data show CDR1 as MDHEN and CDR2 as SYDVKM. Trimming removed 5 bases from V and 4 bases from J, with 19 bases in between. The CDR3, as DNA: TGTGCCAGCAGTCTTGGGGGAGAGGGGGTGGCAGATACGCAGTATTTT. The encoded protein is CASSLGGEGVADTQYF.

This clonotype has more than one count but fewer than ten. The CDR3 DNA follows: TGTGCCAGCACCGAACAGGACGGGGAGCTGTTTTTT. It specifies CASTEQDGELFF. V is TRBV6-5 and J is TRBJ2-2; possibly TRBD1 for D (5 bases). In germline, CDR1 is MNHEY, CDR2 SVGAGI. V was pared by 7 bases and J by 7 bases, with 10 bases between. This CDR3 has 12 amino acids.

This sequence joins TRBV5-1 and TRBJ2-7; 8 bases are shared with TRBD1. The V and J ends lost 3 bases and 3 bases, in that order; junction bases with no gene match: 8. CDR3 length equals 15 residues. Germline V gene data show CDR1 as SGHRS and CDR2 as YFSETQ. CDR3 sequence: CASSSARTGFYEQYF. The CDR3 coding sequence is TGCGCCAGCAGCTCAGCCCGGACAGGGTTCTACGAGCAGTACTTC.

V and J are TRBV20-1 and TRBJ1-2, with a tentative D call TRBD1 (6 bases). CDR1 is DFQATT, CDR2 SNEGSKA, per germline (reference sequence). Trimming left V 6 bases short and J 3 bases short, with 11 bases between. This CDR3 is 12 amino acids long. CDR3 coding DNA: TGCAGTGCCAAAAAGGGGGACTATGGCTACACCTTC. Its protein is CSAKKGDYGYTF.

This clonotype has only a few counts. The chain recombines TRBV5-1 with TRBJ2-3; 9 bases are shared with TRBD1. Germline assignment: CDR1 SGHRS and CDR2 YFSETQ. This CDR3 region has 14 residues. The J segment lost 5 bases and the V segment lost 0 bases, leaving 1 base of the junction unmatched. The CDR3 loop reads CASSLADRGDTQYF. DNA of the CDR3: TGCGCCAGCAGCTTGGCGGACAGGGGAGATACGCAGTATTTT.

The rearrangement joins TRBV6-2 or TRBV6-3 to TRBJ1-1, with unresolved D. Trimming removed 2 bases at V and 1 base at J, with 5 bases between. The CDR3 covers 13 residues. From germline, CDR1 is MNHEY and CDR2 SVGEGT. This CDR3 is CASSYMENTEAFF. The CDR3 nucleotides are TGTGCCAGCAGTTACATGGAGAACACTGAAGCTTTCTTT.

This clonotype was recorded at least ten times. The chain recombines TRBV4-3 with TRBJ2-5, with D maybe TRBD2 (5 bases). CDR1 is LGHNA and CDR2 is YSLEER in the germline V gene. This CDR3 has 16 residues. Trimming cost V 0 bases and J 2 bases, with 13 bases left between them. The CDR3 region has the DNA TGCGCCAGCAGCCAAGAAACGGGGAGTACTCAAGAGACCCAGTACTTC. This gives the protein CASSQETGSTQETQYF.

This clonotype came up once. The rearrangement uses TRBV10-3 and TRBJ1-1, with TRBD1 identical over 10 bases. V shed 0 bases and J 4 bases; nucleotides not matched to a gene: 2. Germline CDR1 ENHRY, CDR2 SYGVKD. The CDR3 consists of 15 residues. The CDR3 nucleotides are TGTGCCATCAGTGAGTCGGACAGGGGGGGCACTGAAGCTTTCTTT. Its protein product is CAISESDRGGTEAFF.

This clonotype was counted only a few times. This chain uses TRBV2 with TRBJ2-5, with D perhaps being TRBD1 or TRBD2 (6 bases each). Trimming took 8 bases from V and 5 from J, leaving 15 bases between them. The CDR3 is 13 residues long. The germline gives CDR1 SNHLY, CDR2 FYNNEI. The CDR3 nucleotides are TGTGCCAGCGAGAGGGGGGCCCAGGAGACCCAGTACTTC. Residues: CASERGAQETQYF.

This clonotype was detected only once. A much larger clone is a single base away; this may be a read error. The CDR3 DNA is TGCACCAGCAGCCAAGTGACAGTTAACCATCTTTTCTTT. Translating it yields CTSSQVTVNHLFF. The chain joins TRBV4-3 to TRBJ1-1; weak D call: TRBD1 (5 bases). The CDR3 has 13 residues. Germline assignment: CDR1 LGHNA and CDR2 YSLEER.

The V call is TRBV18, the J call TRBJ2-7; D perhaps matches TRBD2 (6 bases). Trimming shortened V by 4 bases and J by 2 bases, and 12 bases separated the two germline ends. This CDR3 has 14 residues. Germline CDR1 and CDR2: KGHSH and LQKENI. CDR3: CASSRLGGTYEQYF. CDR3 nucleotide sequence: TGTGCCAGCTCACGGTTGGGGGGAACCTACGAGCAGTACTTC.

This CDR3 is CASSMGGGEKLFF. CDR3 bases: TGTGCCAGCAGTATGGGTGGTGGCGAAAAACTGTTTTTT. The chain carries TRBV6-6 and TRBJ1-4; D unresolved. Germline V lookup: CDR1 MNHNY, CDR2 SVGAGI (reference sequence). The CDR3 covers 13 residues. Trimming cost V 5 bases and J 8 bases, with 12 bases left between them.

This clonotype was observed a handful of times. V is TRBV4-3 and J is TRBJ1-4, with D maybe TRBD1 (5 bases). Germline V CDR1 and CDR2: LGHNA, YSLEER. The germline V and J ends were trimmed by 1 base and 0 bases, with 12 bases remaining between them. The CDR3 has 17 residues. The CDR3 loop is CASSQAPGLATNEKLFF. Written as DNA, the CDR3 is TGCGCCAGCAGCCAAGCGCCGGGACTTGCAACTAATGAAAAACTGTTTTTT.

This clonotype occurred a few times. This chain connects TRBV7-2 to TRBJ2-5; D is ambiguous. V was shortened by 3 bases and J by 3 bases, with 11 bases between the two germline ends. Germline V CDR1 and CDR2: SGHTA, FQGNSA. The length of the CDR3 is 14 residues. The CDR3 coding sequence is TGTGCCAGCAGCTTCAATTCGGCAAAAGAGACCCAGTACTTC. Amino acid sequence: CASSFNSAKETQYF. The entire variable domain, with the rest obtained from reference TRBV7-2 and TRBJ2-5, is as follows: GAGVSQSPSNKVTEKGKDVELRCDPISGHTALYWYRQSLGQGLEFLIYFQGNSAPDKSGLPSDRFSAERTGGSVSTLTIQRTQQEDSAVYLCASSFNSAKETQYFGPGTRLLVL.

Only a few counts were recorded for this clonotype. V gene TRBV27 combines with J gene TRBJ2-7, with no clear D. The CDR3 contains 13 residues. Germline V gene data show CDR1 as MNHEY and CDR2 as SMNVEV (reference sequence). Trimming removed 7 bases at V and 1 base at J, with 11 bases between. The CDR3 spells CASKGRISYEQYF. Written as DNA, the CDR3 is TGTGCCAGCAAGGGTCGGATTTCCTACGAGCAGTACTTC.

This clonotype has a handful of counts. This chain connects TRBV24-1 to TRBJ2-6, with D possibly being TRBD1 (6 bases). V was cut by 5 bases and J by 5 bases, with 18 bases left in between. In germline, CDR1 is KGHDR, CDR2 SFDVKD. The length of the CDR3 is 17 residues. CDR3 DNA: TGTGCCACCAGTGCAGGGGCTGGGATGGAAAGGGCCAACGTCCTGACTTTC. It specifies CATSAGAGMERANVLTF.